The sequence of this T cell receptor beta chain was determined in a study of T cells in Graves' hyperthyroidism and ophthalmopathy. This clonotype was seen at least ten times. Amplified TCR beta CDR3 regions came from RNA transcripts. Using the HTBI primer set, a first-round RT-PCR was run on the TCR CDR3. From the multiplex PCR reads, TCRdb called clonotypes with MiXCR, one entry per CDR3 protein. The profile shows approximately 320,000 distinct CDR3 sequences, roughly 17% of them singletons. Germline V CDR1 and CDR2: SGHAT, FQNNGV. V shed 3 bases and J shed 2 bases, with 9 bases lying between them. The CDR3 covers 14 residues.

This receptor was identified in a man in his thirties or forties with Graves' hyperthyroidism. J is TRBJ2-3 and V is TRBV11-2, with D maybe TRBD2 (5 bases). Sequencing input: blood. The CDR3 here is CASSLERITDTQYF. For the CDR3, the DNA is TGTGCCAGCAGCTTGGAGCGGATCACAGATACGCAGTATTTT.